The 6 T cell receptor beta chains reported below all come from one sample, sequenced in a study of radiotherapy plus CTLA-4 blockade in lung cancer. Clones were sequenced by immunoSEQ multiplex PCR, and TCRdb holds only the in-frame ones, with some missing. The sample consists of 81,000 or so clones, around 86% of them appearing once. The material was peripheral blood, obtained from a patient treated with radiotherapy plus ipilimumab. The receptors were gathered from a human donor with non-small cell lung cancer that progressed on radiotherapy plus ipilimumab.

The V and J genes are TRBV5-6 and TRBJ1-2; D gene ambiguous. V gave up 4 bases and J gave up 1 base, with 20 bases separating them. The CDR3 runs to 17 residues. Germline assignment: CDR1 SGHDT and CDR2 YYEEEE. The CDR3 bases are TGTGCCAGCAGCACTAGGGTAGGACGTGGAGGTAACTATGGCTACACCTTC. This encodes CASSTRVGRGGNYGYTF. The full variable domain, in which reference TRBV5-6 and TRBJ1-2 provide the parts outside the CDR3, is DAGVTQSPTHLIKTRGQQVTLRCSPKSGHDTVSWYQQALGQGPQFIFQYYEEEERQRGNFPDRFSGHQFPNYSSELNVNALLLGDSALYLCASSTRVGRGGNYGYTFGSGTRLTVV.

The V call is TRBV5-6, the J call TRBJ2-7; 9 nucleotides agree with TRBD2. There are 16 residues in the CDR3. J was trimmed by 2 bases and V by 0 bases; bases with no gene match: 6. Germline V lookup: CDR1 SGHDT, CDR2 YYEEEE. In nucleotides, the CDR3 is TGTGCCAGCAGCTTGGTACTGCGGGAGGGGACCTACGAGCAGTACTTC. Protein product: CASSLVLREGTYEQYF.

This chain joins TRBV5-1 and TRBJ1-2, with D maybe TRBD1 (6 bases). This CDR3 spans 13 amino acids. Germline CDR1 reads SGHRS; CDR2 reads YFSETQ. Trimming took 2 bases from V and 2 from J, leaving 7 bases between them. The CDR3 bases are TGCGCCAGCAGCTTACAGGGCAACTATGGCTACACCTTC. It specifies CASSLQGNYGYTF.

The rearrangement joins TRBV5-1 to TRBJ2-2, with 10 bases that match TRBD1. Per the germline V gene, CDR1 is SGHRS and CDR2 is YFSETQ. The J segment lost 7 bases and the V segment lost 6 bases, leaving 9 bases of the junction unmatched. The CDR3 totals 15 residues. CDR3 residues: CASKVGTGAIGELFF. In DNA, the CDR3 is TGCGCCAGCAAGGTGGGGACAGGGGCCATCGGGGAGCTGTTTTTT.

This clone was observed a few times. V usage is TRBV4-3 and J usage is TRBJ2-1; 8 nucleotides match TRBD2. The junction had 5 bases not matched to a gene; V was cut back by 2 bases and J by 8 bases. Germline values: CDR1 LGHNA, CDR2 YSLEER. The CDR3 is 14 amino acids. The CDR3 loop reads CASSQQSGSYEQFF. CDR3 bases: TGCGCCAGCAGCCAACAGAGCGGGAGCTATGAGCAGTTCTTC.

The CDR3 DNA follows: TGTGCCAGCAGCTTAGTGGCTAGCGGCACAGATACGCAGTATTTT. Translated, it gives CASSLVASGTDTQYF. V is TRBV7-9 and J is TRBJ2-3; D possibly corresponds to TRBD2 (6 bases). This CDR3 comprises 15 residues. Trimming removed 1 base from V and 1 base from J, with 9 bases in between. The V gene's germline CDR1 is SEHNR and CDR2 FQNEAQ (reference sequence).